The entry below describes one T cell receptor (beta chain). Its antigen is unknown. Clones were read by immunoSEQ multiplex PCR, and TCRdb kept only the in-frame ones, dropping some. There are 200,000 or so clones in the sample; approximately 94% occur only once, and 1% lies in the top ten. This sample was taken from a study of T cell responses to AZD1222 COVID-19 vaccine. Study-level points and caveats: The donor group comprised mostly white British people and more females; the analysis possibly underestimated clonal diversity. None of the repertoires were sampled until the peak T cell response had passed. Regions 160-218 and 743-854 held dominance among vaccine-associated CD4 TCRs, which spanned spike.

The CDR3 is 13 amino acids. The V and J ends lost 2 bases and 8 bases respectively, with 13 bases between them. The germline V gene has CDR1 SGHNT and CDR2 YYREEE (reference sequence). The sequencing here drew on peripheral blood, taken 28 days after the second AZD1222 dose. This clonotype originated in an adult who received the AZD1222 COVID-19 vaccine. This chain uses TRBV5-4 with TRBJ1-1; no clear D gene. CDR3 sequence reads: CASSFGLGVEAFF. CDR3 nucleotide sequence: TGTGCCAGCAGCTTTGGACTGGGCGTAGAAGCTTTCTTT.